This TCR beta chain was profiled in a study of chemoradiotherapy in HPV16-positive cancers. Looking at the study overall: Candidate HPV-specific clones and shared TCR motifs came from a couple of HPV16-positive patients. Findings and caveats of the study: The functional HPV-specific definition rests on just two HPV16-positive patients. Candidate HPV-specific clones and E7-related TCR motifs grew in tumor during treatment.

Clones were read by immunoSEQ multiplex PCR, and TCRdb kept only the in-frame ones, dropping some. The sample contains 2,500 to 3,500 clones, about 80% of which appear only once. Samples were taken several times over chemoradiotherapy. On this clone itself: Antigen: not known.

This TCR came from a human donor with HPV-associated anogenital cancer. Source: tumor tissue, taken from a patient who underwent chemoradiotherapy.

This CDR3 reads CASSSSGGTDTQYF. The DNA for the CDR3 is TGTGCCAGCAGCTCAAGTGGGGGCACAGATACGCAGTATTTT. The V gene is TRBV11-3, the J gene TRBJ2-3, with unresolved D. CDR1 is SGHNT, CDR2 YENEEA, per germline. The CDR3 consists of 14 residues. With 4 bases removed from V and 1 base from J, the gap between germline ends came to 9 bases.